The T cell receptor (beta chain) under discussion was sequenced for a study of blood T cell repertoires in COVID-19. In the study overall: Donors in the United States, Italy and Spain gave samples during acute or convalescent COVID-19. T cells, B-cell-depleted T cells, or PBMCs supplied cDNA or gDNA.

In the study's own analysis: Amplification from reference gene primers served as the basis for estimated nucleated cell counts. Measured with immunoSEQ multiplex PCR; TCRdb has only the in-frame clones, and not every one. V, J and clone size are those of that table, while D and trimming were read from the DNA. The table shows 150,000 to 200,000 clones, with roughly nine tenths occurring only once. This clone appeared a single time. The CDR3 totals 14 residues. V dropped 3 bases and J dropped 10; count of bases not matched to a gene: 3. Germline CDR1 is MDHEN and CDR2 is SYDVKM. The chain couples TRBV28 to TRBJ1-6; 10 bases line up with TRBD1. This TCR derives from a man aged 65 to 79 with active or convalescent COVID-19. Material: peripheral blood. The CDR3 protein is CASSFGTGVSPLHF. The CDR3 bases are TGTGCCAGCAGTTTCGGGACAGGGGTATCACCCCTCCACTTT.